This T cell receptor beta chain was recovered during a study of Ad26.COV2.S vaccination and SARS-CoV-2 variants. Profiled with immunoSEQ multiplex PCR; TCRdb holds only in-frame clones, not every one. The sample has fewer than 800,000 clones, about 90% seen once. Treatment meaning: around 19 received Ad26.COV2.S at low or high dose, single or two shots; several received placebo; per-sample allocation not given. Samples came from day 63 after the first vaccine or placebo injection. The material sequenced was peripheral blood, taken in a trial of Ad26.COV2.S vaccine versus placebo. This clonotype was obtained from a person aged 18 to 59 who received the Ad26.COV2.S COVID-19 vaccine or a placebo.

CDR3 bases: TGTGCCAGCAGTTACTGGTCCGCACCAACCGGGGAGCTGTTTTTT. This encodes CASSYWSAPTGELFF. The chain employs TRBV6-5 and TRBJ2-2; no definite D call. Germline loops: CDR1 MNHEY, CDR2 SVGAGI. The CDR3 is 15 residues long. The V gene lost 1 base and the J gene lost 5 bases, with 11 bases spanning the gap.